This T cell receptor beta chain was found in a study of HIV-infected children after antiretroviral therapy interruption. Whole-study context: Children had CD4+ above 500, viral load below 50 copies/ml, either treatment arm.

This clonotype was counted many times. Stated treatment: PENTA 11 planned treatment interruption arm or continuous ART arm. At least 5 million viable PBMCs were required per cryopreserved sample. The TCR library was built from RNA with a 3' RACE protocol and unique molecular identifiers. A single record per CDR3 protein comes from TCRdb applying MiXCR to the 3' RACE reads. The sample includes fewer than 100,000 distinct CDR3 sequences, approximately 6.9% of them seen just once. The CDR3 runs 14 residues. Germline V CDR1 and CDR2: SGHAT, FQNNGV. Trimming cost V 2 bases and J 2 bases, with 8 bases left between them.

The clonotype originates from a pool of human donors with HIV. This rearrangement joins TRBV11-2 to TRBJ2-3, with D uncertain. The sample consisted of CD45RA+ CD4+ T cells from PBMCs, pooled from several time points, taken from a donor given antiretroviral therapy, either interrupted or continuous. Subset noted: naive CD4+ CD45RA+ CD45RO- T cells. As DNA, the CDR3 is TGTGCCAGCAGCTTACCCGGGCTCACAGATACGCAGTATTTT. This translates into CASSLPGLTDTQYF.